This T cell receptor beta chain is from a study of T cell changes during pregnancy in multiple sclerosis (dated by TCRdb to between 2017 and 2020). Some background on the complete study: The study looked at changes in the T cell repertoire across pregnancy in women with multiple sclerosis.

Libraries came from the immunoSEQ multiplex PCR assay. Not all clones reach the TCRdb copy of this immuneACCESS table, which keeps in-frame sequences only. Checked studies attribute under half of the gap to unresolved V genes and leave the rest unexplained. Counted in this sample were 100,000 or so clones; over 80% of them appeared once. The top ten clones comprise approximately 4.7% of the sample. Of note for this clone: Its antigen is unknown. Base-call qualities are not available, and no considerably larger clone is one nucleotide away.

The sequencing used peripheral blood, collected in the first trimester of pregnancy. The sequence was collected from a female donor with multiple sclerosis, enrolled in a pregnancy study.

This receptor carries the CDR3 CASSYSYSSYEQYF. The bases are TGTGCCAGCAGTTACTCATACAGCTCCTACGAGCAGTACTTC. Here the chain combines TRBV6-5 and TRBJ2-7, with the D gene uncertain. Reading the germline V gene gives CDR1 MNHEY and CDR2 SVGAGI. The V end loses 0 bases and the J end loses 0 bases, and a stretch of 6 bases separates them. The CDR3 covers 14 residues, taking in both the cysteine and the phenylalanine. Just CDR3 DNA is preserved here, 42 bases in frame from base 1.